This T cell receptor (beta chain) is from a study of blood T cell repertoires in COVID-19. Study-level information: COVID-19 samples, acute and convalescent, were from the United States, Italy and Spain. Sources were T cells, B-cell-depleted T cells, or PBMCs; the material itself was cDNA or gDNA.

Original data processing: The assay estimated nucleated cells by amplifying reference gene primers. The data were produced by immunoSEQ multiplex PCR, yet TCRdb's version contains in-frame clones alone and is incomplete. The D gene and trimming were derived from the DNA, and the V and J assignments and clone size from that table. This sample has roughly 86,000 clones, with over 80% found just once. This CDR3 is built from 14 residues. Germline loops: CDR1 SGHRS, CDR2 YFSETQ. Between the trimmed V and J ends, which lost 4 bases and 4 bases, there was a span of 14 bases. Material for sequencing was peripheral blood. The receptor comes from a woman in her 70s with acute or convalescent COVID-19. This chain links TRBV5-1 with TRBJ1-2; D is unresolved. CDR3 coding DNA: TGCGCCAGCAGCCCTACCTCTGACACCTATGGCTACACCTTC. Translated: CASSPTSDTYGYTF. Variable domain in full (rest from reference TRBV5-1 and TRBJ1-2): KAGVTQTPRYLIKTRGQQVTLSCSPISGHRSVSWYQQTPGQGLQFLFEYFSETQRNKGNFPGRFSGRQFSNSRSEMNVSTLELGDSALYLCASSPTSDTYGYTFGSGTRLTVV.